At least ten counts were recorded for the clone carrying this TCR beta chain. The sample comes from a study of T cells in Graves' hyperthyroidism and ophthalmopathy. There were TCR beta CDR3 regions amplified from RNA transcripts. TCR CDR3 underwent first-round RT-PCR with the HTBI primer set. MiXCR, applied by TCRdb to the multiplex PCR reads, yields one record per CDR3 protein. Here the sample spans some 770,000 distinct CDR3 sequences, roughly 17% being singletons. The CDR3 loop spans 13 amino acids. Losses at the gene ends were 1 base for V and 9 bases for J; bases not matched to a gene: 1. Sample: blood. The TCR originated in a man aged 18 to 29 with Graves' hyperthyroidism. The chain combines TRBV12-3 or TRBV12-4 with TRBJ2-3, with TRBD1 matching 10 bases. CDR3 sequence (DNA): TGTGCCAGCAGTTTAGGGACAGGGGGGACGCAGTATTTT. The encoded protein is CASSLGTGGTQYF.